A single TCR beta chain is shown here with its context. The data stem from a study of cytomegalovirus exposure and HLA in healthy donors. PCR was performed using 60 Vbeta and 13 Jbeta primers. Profiling relied on immunoSEQ multiplex PCR, and the TCRdb table lists in-frame clones only, not all of them. The sample yields about 160,000 clones, roughly 83% seen once. Sequenced input: PBMCs. The receptor comes from a boy younger than 10 in good health and CMV-seronegative.

CDR3 residues: CATAGSGTGEEKLFF. DNA for the CDR3: TGTGCCACCGCTGGCAGCGGGACAGGGGAAGAAAAACTGTTTTTT. The chain has TRBV6-6 and TRBJ1-4; TRBD1 matches at 10 bases. This CDR3 is built from 15 residues. The V segment lost 10 bases and the J segment 8 bases; nucleotides outside the gene matches: 13. Germline-derived CDR1 and CDR2 are MNHNY and SVGAGI (reference sequence).